These T cell receptor beta chains were read from a single sample in a study of blood T cells in healthy people across ages. TCRdb reanalysed the 5' RACE reads using MiXCR and keeps one entry per CDR3 protein. The top ten hold 2% to 2.5% of the sample, which has roughly 1,800,000 distinct CDR3 sequences, about 50% seen once. The specimen sequenced was blood. These receptors were obtained from a woman aged 35 to 49 in good health. The CDR3 runs from the conserved cysteine through the conserved F or W. A D gene is named only where the DNA matches it firmly. Not every row has a clone size; where given, it reads once, few, many or a size class.

j_call v_call d_call clone_size cdr3_nt cdr3_aa
TRBJ1-6 TRBV5-5 TRBD1 - TGTGCCAGCAGCTTGAATGACAGGGCAGTAGGTTCACCCCTCCACTTT CASSLNDRAVGSPLHF
TRBJ2-3 TRBV20-1 - - TGCAGTGCTCCCCGCCGACAGACCACAGATACGCAGTATTTT CSAPRRQTTDTQYF
TRBJ2-7 TRBV4-2 TRBD2 - TGTGCCAGCAGCCAAGTGGCTAGCGGAACCTACGAGCAGTACTTC CASSQVASGTYEQYF
TRBJ2-3 TRBV9 - - TGTGCCAGCAGCCTATACCCAGAAGGGGCAGAAAACACAGATACGCAGTATTTT CASSLYPEGAENTDTQYF
TRBJ2-7 TRBV7-2 TRBD2 few TGTGCCAGCAGCCTGAGCGGGGGTAAGCCCTACGAGCAGTACTTC CASSLSGGKPYEQYF
TRBJ1-5 TRBV11-2 - - TGTGCCAGCAGCCCAAACTGGGGGGATCAGCCCCAGCATTTT CASSPNWGDQPQHF
TRBJ1-5 TRBV29-1 - - TGCAGCGTTGAACGGGTTGGGGGCGACCCGGGTGACCGGCCCCAGCATTTT CSVERVGGDPGDRPQHF
TRBJ2-6 TRBV4-3 TRBD1 - TGCGCCAGCAGCCAAGCTCAGCAGGGGGCTAGCTCTGGGGCCAACGTCCTGACTTTC CASSQAQQGASSGANVLTF
TRBJ1-6 TRBV15 - few TGTGCCACCAGCCTAGGTCTGGCAGGCCCTAATTCACCCCTCCACTTT CATSLGLAGPNSPLHF
TRBJ2-5 TRBV18 - - TGTGCCAGCTCACCACTTGGCAGCACTGAGACCCAGTACTTC CASSPLGSTETQYF
TRBJ2-1 TRBV2 - - TGTGCCAGCTGGTCGGCATTGAACAATGAGCAGTTCTTC CASWSALNNEQFF
TRBJ1-2 TRBV28 TRBD1 few TGTGCCAGCAGTCAAGGACAGGGAGCCTTTTATGGCTACACCTTC CASSQGQGAFYGYTF
TRBJ2-7 TRBV12-3/TRBV12-4 TRBD2 - TGTGCCAGCAGTTTAAATCCCTTGGGAGCGGGGGGTGATGAGCAGTACTTC CASSLNPLGAGGDEQYF
TRBJ2-7 TRBV20-1 - - TGCAGTGCTAGAGAAGGGGTCGGGCGCTACAATGAGCAGTACTTC CSAREGVGRYNEQYF
TRBJ2-4 TRBV28 TRBD1 few TGTGCCAGCAGTTTAGCGGGACAGGGTTCCAAAAACATTCAGTACTTC CASSLAGQGSKNIQYF
TRBJ2-5 TRBV7-2 - few TGTGCCAGCAGCTCCGTGAAGACCCAGTACTTC CASSSVKTQYF
TRBJ1-2 TRBV6-2/TRBV6-3 TRBD1 - TGTGCCAGCAGTCCTAGACAGGGGGTGTTTGACTATGGCTACACCTTC CASSPRQGVFDYGYTF
TRBJ2-3 TRBV20-1 - few TGCAGTGCTTACTTCACAGATACGCAGTATTTT CSAYFTDTQYF
TRBJ2-3 TRBV29-1 - few TGCAGCGTTGGTCACAGGACTAGCACAGATACGCAGTATTTT CSVGHRTSTDTQYF
TRBJ2-7 TRBV7-2 - few TGTGCCAGCAGCTTAGGCCCGGGGGCCCAGTACGAGCAGTACTTC CASSLGPGAQYEQYF